This entry lists 12 T cell receptor beta chains sequenced from one sample in a study of PD-1 blockade in classical Hodgkin lymphoma. Patients all relapsed after autologous stem cell transplantation, and there was variation in brentuximab vedotin exposure. The protocol was immunoSEQ multiplex PCR, while the TCRdb copy is restricted to in-frame clones and leaves out a portion. This table holds 20,000 to 30,000 clones, more than 65% found once. The material sequenced was peripheral blood mononuclear cells (PBMCs), taken at baseline. All receptors derive from a human donor with classical Hodgkin lymphoma.

The J gene is TRBJ1-3, the V gene TRBV28, with D perhaps matching TRBD1 (5 bases). V shed 3 bases and J shed 0 bases, with 21 bases lying between them. The CDR3 runs 19 residues. The germline V gene encodes CDR1 MDHEN and CDR2 SYDVKM. CDR3 region: CASSLLPWATVSSGNTIYF. The CDR3 nucleotides are TGTGCCAGCAGTTTGTTACCGTGGGCGACAGTTAGCTCTGGAAACACCATATATTTT.

V and J are TRBV11-2 and TRBJ2-5; D is possibly TRBD1 or TRBD2 (5 bases each). V gave up 2 bases and J gave up 2 bases, with 9 bases separating them. The CDR3 is 14 residues long. Germline V CDR1 and CDR2: SGHAT, FQNNGV. This CDR3 reads CASSLIGTQETQYF. CDR3 sequence (DNA): TGTGCCAGCAGCTTAATTGGGACGCAAGAGACCCAGTACTTC.

Only a few counts were recorded for this clone. The chain employs TRBV5-4 and TRBJ2-7; D is perhaps TRBD2 (5 bases). With 4 bases removed from V and 2 bases from J, the gap between germline ends came to 13 bases. Per germline, CDR1 SGHNT and CDR2 YYREEE (reference sequence). The CDR3 has 14 amino acids. The CDR3 DNA is TGTGCCAGCAGCCCTTCCGGACTGCCCTACGAGCAGTACTTC. This translates into CASSPSGLPYEQYF.

CDR3 nucleotide sequence: TGTGCCAGCAGTTACGACAGGGGACAGCCCCAGCATTTT. Translation: CASSYDRGQPQHF. The chain combines TRBV6-5 with TRBJ1-5, with 8 bases lining up with TRBD1. The CDR3 runs 13 residues. J gave up 7 bases and V 2 bases, and 1 base lay outside the gene matches. Germline CDR1 is MNHEY and CDR2 is SVGAGI.

The chain has TRBV19 and TRBJ2-1, with 7 bases matching TRBD2. Germline CDR1 is LNHDA and CDR2 is SQIVND (reference sequence). After removal of 5 bases from V and 9 bases from J, the junction contained 7 bases not matched to a gene. CDR3 length: 13 amino acids. The CDR3 coding sequence is TGTGCCAGTAGTTCCTCGCCGGGAGGTGAGCAGTTCTTC. It specifies CASSSSPGGEQFF. The full variable domain, completed using reference TRBV19 and TRBJ2-1, is DGGITQSPKYLFRKEGQNVTLSCEQNLNHDAMYWYRQDPGQGLRLIYYSQIVNDFQKGDIAEGYSVSREKKESFPLTVTSAQKNPTAFYLCASSSSPGGEQFFGPGTRLTVL.

V is TRBV6-6 and J is TRBJ1-5; 9 bases align to TRBD1. CDR1 and CDR2 from the germline V gene are MNHNY and SVGAGI (reference sequence). There are 16 residues in the CDR3. The V and J ends lost 1 base and 6 bases, in that order; junction bases with no gene match: 7. DNA of the CDR3: TGTGCCAGCAGTTACTTAGGACAGGGGTTGGGTCAGCCCCAGCATTTT. This sequence encodes CASSYLGQGLGQPQHF.

In its sample, this clone was seen a few times. The V call is TRBV19, the J call TRBJ1-2; TRBD1 matches at 7 bases. V gave up 5 bases and J gave up 3 bases; unmatched junction bases: 12. This CDR3 spans 16 amino acids. Looked up from germline, CDR1 is LNHDA and CDR2 is SQIVND (reference sequence). CDR3 amino acids: CASSAGQWVSDYGYTF. The CDR3 region has the DNA TGTGCCAGTAGTGCGGGACAGTGGGTATCGGACTATGGCTACACCTTC.

The chain carries TRBV28 and TRBJ2-5; the match to TRBD2 covers 7 bases. Germline V gives CDR1 MDHEN, CDR2 SYDVKM. This CDR3 region has 16 residues. J lost 4 bases, V lost 6 bases, and 14 bases had no gene match. CDR3 loop: CASSSGTEVRSETQYF. DNA of the CDR3: TGTGCCAGCAGCAGCGGGACCGAGGTTAGATCAGAGACCCAGTACTTC.

The chain links TRBV7-9 to TRBJ2-3; the D gene is possibly TRBD2 (5 bases). There are 13 residues in the CDR3. The V end lost 5 bases, the J end lost 6 bases, and 12 bases lay between the germline ends. The germline CDR1 and CDR2 sequences are SEHNR and FQNEAQ (reference sequence). The CDR3 sequence: CASSSPSSDTQYF. The CDR3, as DNA: TGTGCCAGCAGCAGTCCTAGCTCCGATACGCAGTATTTT. The variable domain in full, completed from reference TRBV7-9 and TRBJ2-3, reads DTGVSQNPRHKITKRGQNVTFRCDPISEHNRLYWYRQTLGQGPEFLTYFQNEAQLEKSRLLSDRFSAERPKGSFSTLEIQRTEQGDSAMYLCASSSPSSDTQYFGPGTRLTVL.

This chain connects TRBV10-3 to TRBJ1-2; no clear D gene. In germline, CDR1 is ENHRY, CDR2 SYGVKD. V lost 2 bases, J lost 2 bases, and 15 bases lay in between. There are 16 residues in the CDR3. CDR3 coding DNA: TGTGCCATCAGTGAGGTACCTGCCCTCGCCAACTATGGCTACACCTTC. It translates to CAISEVPALANYGYTF.

The J gene is TRBJ1-1, the V gene TRBV5-1; perhaps TRBD1 as D (5 bases). Trimming stripped 7 bases from V and 7 bases from J, with 17 bases between. CDR3 length: 13 residues. Looked up from germline, CDR1 is SGHRS and CDR2 is YFSETQ. As DNA, the CDR3 is TGCGCCAGCTCTCTACAGGTTGACCTTGAAGCTTTCTTT. Protein product: CASSLQVDLEAFF.

The rearrangement links TRBV6-1 to TRBJ1-1; D remains unclear. Per germline, CDR1 MNHNS and CDR2 SASEGT. The CDR3 spans 12 residues. The V end was cut by 8 bases, the J end by 1 base, with 8 bases between. The CDR3 sequence is CASRWGNTEAFF. In DNA, the CDR3 is TGTGCCAGCCGGTGGGGGAACACTGAAGCTTTCTTT.